These 16 T cell receptor beta chains were sequenced from one sample in a study of blood T cells in healthy people across ages. A second PCR, run for about 7 to 12 cycles, used a sample-barcoded 5' primer plus a J-beta primer mix. Using its own MiXCR run on the 5' RACE reads, TCRdb lists one record per CDR3 protein. Among over 1,500,000 distinct CDR3 sequences, roughly 49% were seen once, and the ten largest hold 2.1%. The sequenced material came from blood. These receptors all come from a woman between 35 and 50 years old in good health.

This chain links TRBV20-1 with TRBJ2-5; 7 bases match TRBD1. Per the germline V gene, CDR1 is DFQATT and CDR2 is SNEGSKA (reference sequence). After removal of 3 bases from V and 1 base from J, the junction contained 8 bases not matched to a gene. The CDR3 is 15 residues long. The DNA for the CDR3 is TGCAGTGCTAGCCTTGGCAGGGGGAGCCAAGAGACCCAGTACTTC. Protein sequence: CSASLGRGSQETQYF.

This clonotype was observed a few times. This chain joins TRBV4-3 and TRBJ2-1; 7 nucleotides match TRBD1. After removal of 0 bases from V and 2 bases from J, the junction contained 7 bases not matched to a gene. Germline lookup yields CDR1 LGHNA and CDR2 YSLEER. The CDR3 extends over 17 amino acids. CDR3 DNA: TGCGCCAGCAGCCAAGACAGAACAGGGGTGCCCTACAATGAGCAGTTCTTC. As protein: CASSQDRTGVPYNEQFF.

The V and J genes are TRBV6-2 or TRBV6-3 and TRBJ2-1; 7 nucleotides agree with TRBD2. The CDR3 loop spans 17 amino acids. In germline, CDR1 is MNHEY, CDR2 SVGEGT. V shed 2 bases and J 7 bases; nucleotides not matched to a gene: 14. CDR3 region: CASSYLARRGEGNEQFF. The DNA for the CDR3 is TGTGCCAGCAGTTACCTCGCCCGTCGGGGGGAAGGTAATGAGCAGTTCTTC.

The chain uses TRBV12-3 or TRBV12-4 and TRBJ1-2; D gene uncertain. Trimming stripped 2 bases from V and 9 bases from J, with 10 bases between. This CDR3 is built from 12 residues. The chain's CDR3 is CASSLFGESYTF. The CDR3, as DNA: TGTGCCAGCAGTTTATTCGGGGAGAGCTACACCTTC.

The chain combines TRBV5-1 with TRBJ1-2; D is unclear. Trimming shortened V by 0 bases and J by 0 bases, and 15 bases separated the two germline ends. The CDR3 has 17 amino acids. Germline loops: CDR1 SGHRS, CDR2 YFSETQ. The CDR3 DNA follows: TGCGCCAGCAGCTTGGAAGGCCGACCTTTTTCTAACTATGGCTACACCTTC. It yields the protein CASSLEGRPFSNYGYTF.

As concerns this clonotype: Sequence at one end of the junction differs from germline and may be a read error. This chain uses TRBV12-3 or TRBV12-4 with TRBJ2-7; 8 positions agree with TRBD1. CDR3 length equals 15 residues. In DNA, the CDR3 is TGTGCCAGCAGATTGACCGGGACAGGCTCCTGCGAGCAGTACTTC. The encoded protein is CASRLTGTGSCEQYF.

The V call is TRBV29-1, the J call TRBJ2-5; D is unresolved. The CDR3 totals 13 residues. Germline-derived CDR1 and CDR2 are SQVTM and ANQGSEA. Trimming took off 6 bases at V and 2 bases at J, with 13 bases between the two ends. The CDR3, as DNA: TGCAGCGTGGACGGGTTAGGGCAAGAGACCCAGTACTTC. Encoded protein: CSVDGLGQETQYF.

The table lists this clonotype with a few counts. This chain joins TRBV7-2 and TRBJ2-1, with D hard to call. CDR1 SGHTA and CDR2 FQGNSA come from the germline V gene. The CDR3 totals 17 residues. V was clipped by 0 bases and J by 0 bases, with 12 bases between them. DNA for the CDR3: TGTGCCAGCAGCTTAGCGCTCGGCGGTCGCTCCTACAATGAGCAGTTCTTC. Protein product: CASSLALGGRSYNEQFF. Full variable domain (remainder filled in from reference TRBV7-2 and TRBJ2-1): GAGVSQSPSNKVTEKGKDVELRCDPISGHTALYWYRQSLGQGLEFLIYFQGNSAPDKSGLPSDRFSAERTGGSVSTLTIQRTQQEDSAVYLCASSLALGGRSYNEQFFGPGTRLTVL.

V and J are TRBV11-2 and TRBJ2-5; no clear D gene. CDR1 SGHAT and CDR2 FQNNGV come from the germline V gene. V was cut by 6 bases and J by 0 bases, with 14 bases left in between. The CDR3 consists of 15 residues. In nucleotides, the CDR3 is TGTGCCAGCAGTCCGCGACGATTGAACCAAGAGACCCAGTACTTC. It yields the protein CASSPRRLNQETQYF. The variable domain in full, completed from reference TRBV11-2 and TRBJ2-5, reads EAGVAQSPRYKIIEKRQSVAFWCNPISGHATLYWYQQILGQGPKLLIQFQNNGVVDDSQLPKDRFSAERLKGVDSTLKIQPAKLEDSAVYLCASSPRRLNQETQYFGPGTRLLVL.

The sample holds a few counts of this clonotype. At one end the junction does not follow the germline gene, possibly because of a read error. The chain has TRBV4-3 and TRBJ1-2, with 10 bases lining up with TRBD1. The CDR3 is 14 residues long. Germline-derived CDR1 and CDR2 are LGHNA and YSLEER. In DNA form, the CDR3 reads TGCGCCAGCACCCAATCGACAGGGGGCACTGGCTACACCTTC. Residues: CASTQSTGGTGYTF.

The chain has TRBV5-1 and TRBJ2-7; tentatively, D is TRBD2 (7 bases). Trimming left V 2 bases short and J 7 bases short, with 22 bases between. Germline loops: CDR1 SGHRS, CDR2 YFSETQ. The length of the CDR3 is 16 residues. The CDR3: CASSLLDRGARQEQYF. DNA for the CDR3: TGCGCCAGCAGCTTATTGGACCGGGGGGCCCGTCAAGAGCAGTACTTC.

This sequence joins TRBV10-3 and TRBJ2-2; maybe TRBD2 (6 bases). Looked up from germline, CDR1 is ENHRY and CDR2 is SYGVKD. The CDR3 runs to 15 residues. V was clipped by 8 bases and J by 3 bases, with 16 bases between them. The CDR3 sequence is CAIPRRTMDTGELFF. CDR3 in DNA: TGTGCCATCCCCCGGCGGACTATGGACACCGGGGAGCTGTTTTTT.

The gene calls are TRBV6-5 and TRBJ2-1; TRBD2 might be the D (5 bases). V dropped 0 bases and J dropped 6 bases, with 9 bases sitting between them. This CDR3 spans 14 amino acids. Per germline, CDR1 MNHEY and CDR2 SVGAGI. For the CDR3, the DNA is TGTGCCAGCAGTTACTCCCGGGGAGCCAATGAGCAGTTCTTC. Translating gives CASSYSRGANEQFF.

The chain carries TRBV12-3 or TRBV12-4 and TRBJ1-2; D is undetermined. The CDR3 sequence is 15 residues long. The V and J ends lost 6 bases and 2 bases respectively, with 16 bases between them. Here the CDR3 DNA reads TGTGCCAGCAGGCAGACCGAGAAAACAAACTATGGCTACACCTTC. This translates into CASRQTEKTNYGYTF.

In regard to this clonotype: Germline is not matched at one junction end, which may reflect a read error. The chain has TRBV7-2 and TRBJ2-5, with D possibly matching TRBD1 (6 bases). The J call may be mistaken, given a closer DNA end match to TRBJ2-7. The CDR3 totals 14 residues. Germline lookup yields CDR1 SGHTA and CDR2 FQGNSA. Here the CDR3 reads CASTLKGVSCEQYF. The DNA for the CDR3 is TGTGCCAGCACCCTGAAGGGGGTTTCCTGCGAGCAGTACTTC.

The V call is TRBV12-3 or TRBV12-4, the J call TRBJ1-2; tentatively, D is TRBD1 (5 bases). V gave up 7 bases and J gave up 6 bases, with 15 bases separating them. The CDR3 loop spans 13 amino acids. The CDR3 region has the DNA TGTGCCAGCAATATCCTGGGGGGGGATGGCTACACCTTC. Translated: CASNILGGDGYTF.